This entry features one T cell receptor (beta chain) sequence. The PCR made use of 60 Vbeta and 13 Jbeta primers. The repertoire was sequenced with immunoSEQ multiplex PCR; TCRdb's copy has only in-frame clones and lacks some. The sample carries 110,000 or so clones, about 83% recorded once. This sample stems from a study of cytomegalovirus exposure and HLA in healthy donors. The CDR3 is 14 residues long. The V gene lost 3 bases and the J gene lost 1 base, with 10 bases spanning the gap. Germline CDR1 and CDR2: LGHNA and YSLEER. The material sequenced was PBMCs. V gene TRBV4-3 combines with J gene TRBJ2-7; D uncertain. The clonotype was recovered from a man between 18 and 35 years old in good health and CMV-seronegative. As DNA, the CDR3 is TGCGCCAGCAGCCAGAGAGGCAGTTCCTACGAGCAGTACTTC. Translated: CASSQRGSSYEQYF.